These 19 T cell receptor beta chains came from one sample sequenced in a study of blood T cell repertoires in COVID-19. Assay: immunoSEQ multiplex PCR; the TCRdb copy retains only in-frame clones and omits some. Of tens of thousands of clones detected, 65% to 90% appear once; the ten largest clones hold about 16%. Material: peripheral blood. These receptors all come from a woman older than 75 with active or convalescent COVID-19.

The chain carries TRBV2 and TRBJ1-2; D gene uncertain. The V and J ends lost 5 bases and 8 bases respectively, with 9 bases between them. This CDR3 is built from 11 residues. Germline V gene lookup returns CDR1 SNHLY and CDR2 FYNNEI. In DNA form, the CDR3 reads TGTGCCAGCAGTCAGGCATGGGGCTACACCTTC. Protein: CASSQAWGYTF. Drawing the rest from reference TRBV2 and TRBJ1-2, the complete variable domain is EPEVTQTPSHQVTQMGQEVILRCVPISNHLYFYWYRQILGQKVEFLVSFYNNEISEKSEIFDDQFSVERPDGSNFTLKIRSTKLEDSAMYFCASSQAWGYTFGSGTRLTVV.

The chain combines TRBV9 with TRBJ2-5; tentative D call: TRBD1 (6 bases). CDR3 length equals 15 residues. Germline CDR1 SGDLS, CDR2 YYNGEE. The V end lost 0 bases, the J end lost 6 bases, and 15 bases lay between the germline ends. The CDR3 DNA reads TGTGCCAGCAGCGTAGCTAGTGGGGGCATGCAGACCCAGTACTTC. Translating it yields CASSVASGGMQTQYF.

This clone was recorded many times. V and J are TRBV4-3 and TRBJ2-1; D perhaps matches TRBD2 (5 bases). V was clipped by 3 bases and J by 9 bases, with 12 bases between them. CDR1 and CDR2 (germline): LGHNA, YSLEER. There are 13 residues in the CDR3. The CDR3 DNA sequence: TGCGCCAGCAGCCAGGGTTTTCGGGGTGAGCAGTTCTTC. This sequence encodes CASSQGFRGEQFF.

This chain joins TRBV19 and TRBJ2-5; 8 bases match TRBD1. This CDR3 comprises 15 residues. V was pared by 6 bases and J by 5 bases, with 11 bases of the junction left unmatched. From germline, CDR1 is LNHDA and CDR2 SQIVND (reference sequence). CDR3 in amino acids: CASSVIQGEGETQYF. CDR3 DNA: TGTGCCAGTAGCGTGATACAGGGGGAAGGGGAGACCCAGTACTTC.

J is TRBJ2-2 and V is TRBV5-1, with 11 positions matching TRBD2. CDR1 and CDR2 (germline): SGHRS, YFSETQ. The CDR3 totals 16 residues. Trimming took 4 bases from V and 4 from J; bases not matched to a gene: 6. The CDR3 sequence: CASSLTSGESTGELFF. The CDR3 bases are TGCGCCAGCAGCCTGACTAGCGGGGAGTCCACCGGGGAGCTGTTTTTT.

The chain couples TRBV29-1 to TRBJ2-5; D possibly corresponds to TRBD1 (6 bases). Trimming took 4 bases from V and 7 from J, leaving 16 bases between them. Germline V gives CDR1 SQVTM, CDR2 ANQGSEA. This CDR3 region has 13 residues. CDR3 nucleotides: TGCAGCGTTGTTTTACCAGGGGACGGGACCCAGTACTTC. It specifies CSVVLPGDGTQYF.

V and J are TRBV28 and TRBJ2-7; 9 bases fit TRBD2. The germline gives CDR1 MDHEN, CDR2 SYDVKM. The CDR3 is made up of 15 amino acids. Losses at the gene ends were 5 bases for V and 0 bases for J; bases not matched to a gene: 5. The CDR3 DNA sequence: TGTGCCAGCAGTGCCCTAGCGGGGTTCTCCTACGAGCAGTACTTC. Residues: CASSALAGFSYEQYF.

This clone was observed a few times. The rearrangement links TRBV2 to TRBJ1-1; 8 positions agree with TRBD1. V gave up 3 bases and J gave up 10 bases; unmatched junction bases: 4. Germline loops: CDR1 SNHLY, CDR2 FYNNEI. There are 12 residues in the CDR3. The CDR3 DNA follows: TGTGCCAGCAGTGATCAGGGGGCTGGAGCTTTCTTT. Amino acids: CASSDQGAGAFF. Combining the CDR3 with reference TRBV2 and TRBJ1-1 gives the whole variable domain EPEVTQTPSHQVTQMGQEVILRCVPISNHLYFYWYRQILGQKVEFLVSFYNNEISEKSEIFDDQFSVERPDGSNFTLKIRSTKLEDSAMYFCASSDQGAGAFFGQGTRLTVV.

The gene calls are TRBV6-6 and TRBJ1-3; D possibly corresponds to TRBD1 (5 bases). Trimming cost V 6 bases and J 1 base, with 13 bases left between them. Germline V gene lookup returns CDR1 MNHNY and CDR2 SVGAGI (reference sequence). This CDR3 has 15 amino acids. This CDR3 is CASSLLTASGNTIYF. In nucleotides, the CDR3 is TGTGCCAGCAGCCTACTGACAGCTTCTGGAAACACCATATATTTT.

In this sample, this clone turned up a few times. The chain carries TRBV5-6 and TRBJ2-7; a weak D match, TRBD2 (6 bases). V was shortened by 1 base and J by 5 bases, with 13 bases between the two germline ends. The CDR3 is 14 residues long. Per germline, CDR1 SGHDT and CDR2 YYEEEE. As DNA, the CDR3 is TGTGCCAGCAGCTTGTTGGCGGGAACGAACGAGCAGTACTTC. Protein sequence: CASSLLAGTNEQYF.

The chain uses TRBV10-3 and TRBJ1-1, with a weak D call TRBD1 (5 bases). Germline loops: CDR1 ENHRY, CDR2 SYGVKD. The CDR3 sequence is 14 residues long. V lost 9 bases, J lost 1 base, and 15 bases lay in between. CDR3 region: CAIGPTQGNTEAFF. Here the CDR3 DNA reads TGTGCCATAGGTCCTACTCAGGGGAACACTGAAGCTTTCTTT.

In nucleotides, the CDR3 is TGTGCCAGCAGCGTAGGCCCTAGCGGGTTGGCCGGGGAGCTGTTTTTT. This translates into CASSVGPSGLAGELFF. V usage is TRBV9 and J usage is TRBJ2-2; TRBD2 aligns across 8 bases. Germline V gene lookup returns CDR1 SGDLS and CDR2 YYNGEE. With 0 bases clipped from V and 6 bases from J, the junction kept 7 bases outside the gene matches. This CDR3 spans 16 amino acids.

The gene calls are TRBV6-5 and TRBJ1-1, with D hard to call. Germline-derived CDR1 and CDR2 are MNHEY and SVGAGI. Trimming took off 10 bases at V and 3 bases at J, with 18 bases between the two ends. The CDR3 loop spans 14 amino acids. The CDR3 DNA sequence: TGTGCCACCACATTACGTATTCGGGACACTGAAGCTTTCTTT. The encoded protein is CATTLRIRDTEAFF.

This chain links TRBV19 with TRBJ2-7; the match to TRBD1 covers 9 bases. With 5 bases clipped from V and 3 bases from J, the junction kept 5 bases outside the gene matches. Germline values: CDR1 LNHDA, CDR2 SQIVND (reference sequence). This CDR3 comprises 14 residues. This chain's CDR3 is CASSPWGQGYEQYF. The CDR3 DNA follows: TGTGCCAGTAGTCCGTGGGGACAGGGCTACGAGCAGTACTTC.

This clone was detected once. V and J are TRBV7-3 and TRBJ2-3; 9 nucleotides match TRBD2. This CDR3 has 13 amino acids. Germline V lookup: CDR1 SGHTA, CDR2 FQGTGA. V lost 10 bases to trimming and J lost 4 bases; unmatched junction nucleotides: 6. CDR3 nucleotide sequence: TGTGCCACCGCGGGGGGGCAGGCAGATACGCAGTATTTT. Its translation is CATAGGQADTQYF.

This chain connects TRBV18 to TRBJ2-3; perhaps TRBD1 as D (5 bases). Germline loops: CDR1 KGHSH, CDR2 LQKENI. The CDR3 consists of 16 residues. V shed 0 bases and J shed 1 base, with 11 bases lying between them. The CDR3 DNA is TGTGCCAGCTCACCACCGGGGCTGCCAGGCACAGATACGCAGTATTTT. Translated, it gives CASSPPGLPGTDTQYF. Combining the CDR3 with reference TRBV18 and TRBJ2-3 gives the whole variable domain NAGVMQNPRHLVRRRGQEARLRCSPMKGHSHVYWYRQLPEEGLKFMVYLQKENIIDESGMPKERFSAEFPKEGPSILRIQQVVRGDSAAYFCASSPPGLPGTDTQYFGPGTRLTVL.

This clone has a handful of counts. This chain uses TRBV6-6 with TRBJ2-7; D might be TRBD1 (6 bases). V was shortened by 6 bases and J by 0 bases, with 15 bases between the two germline ends. The germline V gene encodes CDR1 MNHNY and CDR2 SVGAGI (reference sequence). CDR3 size: 15 residues. The CDR3 nucleotides are TGTGCCAGCAGCCGCGCACAGGGATTCTCCTACGAGCAGTACTTC. This translates into CASSRAQGFSYEQYF.

The V call is TRBV4-3, the J call TRBJ2-1; D may be TRBD2 (5 bases). The CDR3 has 15 amino acids. CDR1 LGHNA and CDR2 YSLEER come from the germline V gene. V lost 4 bases to trimming and J lost 5 bases, with 15 bases between them. The CDR3 DNA sequence: TGCGCCAGCAGCCCTAGTGAGGGTCCGAACAATGAGCAGTTCTTC. It yields the protein CASSPSEGPNNEQFF.

The rearrangement uses TRBV7-2 and TRBJ1-3; 8 positions agree with TRBD1. CDR3 size: 18 residues. J gave up 1 base and V 3 bases, and 11 bases lay outside the gene matches. From germline, CDR1 is SGHTA and CDR2 FQGNSA. CDR3 in DNA: TGTGCCAGCAGCTTTCTCTGGACAGGGTATTCTTCTGGAAACACCATATATTTT. Its translation is CASSFLWTGYSSGNTIYF. Full variable domain (rest looked up from reference TRBV7-2 and TRBJ1-3): GAGVSQSPSNKVTEKGKDVELRCDPISGHTALYWYRQSLGQGLEFLIYFQGNSAPDKSGLPSDRFSAERTGGSVSTLTIQRTQQEDSAVYLCASSFLWTGYSSGNTIYFGEGSWLTVV.